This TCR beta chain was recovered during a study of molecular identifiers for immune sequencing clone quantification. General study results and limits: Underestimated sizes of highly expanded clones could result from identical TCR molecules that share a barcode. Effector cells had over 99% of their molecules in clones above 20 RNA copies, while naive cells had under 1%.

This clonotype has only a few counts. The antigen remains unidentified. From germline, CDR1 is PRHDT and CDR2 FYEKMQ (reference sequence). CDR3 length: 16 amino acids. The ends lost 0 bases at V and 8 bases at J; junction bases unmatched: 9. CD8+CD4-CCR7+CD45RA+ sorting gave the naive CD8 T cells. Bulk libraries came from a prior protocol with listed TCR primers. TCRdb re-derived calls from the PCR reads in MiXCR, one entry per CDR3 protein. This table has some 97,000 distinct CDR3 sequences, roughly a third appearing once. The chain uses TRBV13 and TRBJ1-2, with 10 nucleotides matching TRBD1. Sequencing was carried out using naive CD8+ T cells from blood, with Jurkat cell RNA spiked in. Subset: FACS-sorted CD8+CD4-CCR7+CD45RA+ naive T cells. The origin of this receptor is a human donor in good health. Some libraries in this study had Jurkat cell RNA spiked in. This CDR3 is CASSLGGDRGKYGYTF. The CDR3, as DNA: TGTGCCAGCAGCTTAGGTGGGGACAGGGGCAAGTACGGCTACACCTTC.